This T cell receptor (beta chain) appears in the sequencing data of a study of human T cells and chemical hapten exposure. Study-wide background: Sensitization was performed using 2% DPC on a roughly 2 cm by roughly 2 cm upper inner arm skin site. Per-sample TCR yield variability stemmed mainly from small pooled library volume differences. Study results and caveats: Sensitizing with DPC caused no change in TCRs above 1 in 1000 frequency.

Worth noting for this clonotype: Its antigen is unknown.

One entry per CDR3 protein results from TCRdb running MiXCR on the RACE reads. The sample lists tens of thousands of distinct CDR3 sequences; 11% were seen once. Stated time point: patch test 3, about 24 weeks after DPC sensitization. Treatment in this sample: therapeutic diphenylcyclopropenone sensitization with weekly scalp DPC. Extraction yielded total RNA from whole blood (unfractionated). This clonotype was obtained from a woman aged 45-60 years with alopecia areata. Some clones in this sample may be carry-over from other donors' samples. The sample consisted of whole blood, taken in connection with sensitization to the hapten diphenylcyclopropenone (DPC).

Here the CDR3 DNA reads TGTGCCAGCAGCTCGTTCCAGACGGACGGGGAGCTGTTTTTT. It translates to CASSSFQTDGELFF. The chain is built from TRBV5-4 and TRBJ2-2; D unclear. The ends were cut back, 3 bases at V and 7 bases at J, with 13 bases in the middle. The CDR3 is 14 amino acids. Germline CDR1 is SGHNT and CDR2 is YYREEE (reference sequence).